A single sample gave rise to the 25 T cell receptor beta chains below, sequenced in a study of cytomegalovirus exposure and HLA in healthy donors. The study ran its PCR with 60 Vbeta and 13 Jbeta primers. The protocol was immunoSEQ multiplex PCR, while the TCRdb copy is restricted to in-frame clones and leaves out a portion. In the table there are around 88,000 clones, roughly 73% of which are singletons. The sequenced material came from PBMCs. The source of these receptors is a man aged 50 to 59 in good health and CMV-seropositive.

The chain carries TRBV6-5 and TRBJ1-5; no firm D call. Germline V lookup: CDR1 MNHEY, CDR2 SVGAGI. There are 15 residues in the CDR3. Trimming took off 0 bases at V and 0 bases at J, with 6 bases between the two ends. The CDR3 sequence: CASSYSHYSNQPQHF. CDR3 nucleotide sequence: TGTGCCAGCAGTTACTCCCACTATAGCAATCAGCCCCAGCATTTT.

This rearrangement joins TRBV5-4 to TRBJ2-2, with TRBD1 matching over 7 bases. V lost 0 bases and J lost 5; bases outside the gene matches: 10. The CDR3 has 17 amino acids. Per germline, CDR1 SGHNT and CDR2 YYREEE (reference sequence). The CDR3 DNA reads TGTGCCAGCAGCTTGGGGGGCGGCAGGGGGTGGACCGGGGAGCTGTTTTTT. Encoded protein: CASSLGGGRGWTGELFF.

The table lists this clone with a few counts. The chain links TRBV5-6 to TRBJ1-2, with TRBD1 as a possible D gene (6 bases). The V and J ends lost 0 bases and 8 bases respectively, with 14 bases between them. This CDR3 has 14 amino acids. Germline CDR1 reads SGHDT; CDR2 reads YYEEEE. The CDR3 spells CASSLDRAVWGYTF. CDR3 bases: TGTGCCAGCAGCTTGGACAGGGCGGTTTGGGGCTACACCTTC.

About this clone itself: The junction does not match germline at one end; this may be a read error. The V gene is TRBV7-2, the J gene TRBJ1-6, with D possibly matching TRBD1 (6 bases). Per germline, CDR1 SGHTA and CDR2 FQGNSA. CDR3 length: 15 residues. CDR3 DNA: TGTGCCAGCAGCCAACAGGGTGCGGGTAATTCACCCCTCAACTTT. Amino acids: CASSQQGAGNSPLNF.

CDR3 protein: CASSRQVSGANVLTF. The CDR3 DNA follows: TGTGCCAGCAGCCGACAGGTCTCTGGGGCCAACGTCCTGACTTTC. J is TRBJ2-6 and V is TRBV7-2; TRBD1 is a possible D gene (6 bases). Germline V CDR1 and CDR2: SGHTA, FQGNSA. V shed 5 bases and J shed 0 bases, with 8 bases lying between them. The CDR3 spans 15 residues. Filled out from reference TRBV7-2 and TRBJ2-6, the complete variable domain reads GAGVSQSPSNKVTEKGKDVELRCDPISGHTALYWYRQSLGQGLEFLIYFQGNSAPDKSGLPSDRFSAERTGGSVSTLTIQRTQQEDSAVYLCASSRQVSGANVLTFGAGSRLTVL.

The gene calls are TRBV19 and TRBJ1-5; tentatively, D is TRBD1 (5 bases). The CDR3 loop spans 17 amino acids. Germline V gene data show CDR1 as LNHDA and CDR2 as SQIVND (reference sequence). Deletions cut 1 base from V and 3 bases from J, with 16 bases between. CDR3 DNA: TGTGCCAGTAGTATAGTGGCAGGGATTGGGATCAATCAGCCCCAGCATTTT. Translated, it gives CASSIVAGIGINQPQHF.

V gene TRBV27 combines with J gene TRBJ1-2; 12 positions agree with TRBD1. V lost 5 bases to trimming and J lost 2 bases; unmatched junction nucleotides: 15. The germline V gene encodes CDR1 MNHEY and CDR2 SMNVEV (reference sequence). CDR3 length: 19 amino acids. The CDR3 region is CASSPVYGTGGAGNYGYTF. The CDR3 DNA reads as TGTGCCAGCAGTCCCGTCTACGGGACAGGGGGCGCAGGAAACTATGGCTACACCTTC.

V usage is TRBV30 and J usage is TRBJ1-4; TRBD1 matches 11 bases. With 4 bases clipped from V and 4 bases from J, the junction kept 11 bases outside the gene matches. Germline assignment: CDR1 GTSNPN and CDR2 SVGIG (reference sequence). This CDR3 is 17 amino acids long. In DNA form, the CDR3 reads TGTGCCTGGATGGGAGGACAGGGGGCTTCGGGTAATGAAAAACTGTTTTTT. Residues: CAWMGGQGASGNEKLFF.

The chain couples TRBV5-1 to TRBJ2-2, with 7 bases matching TRBD1. Trimming cost V 4 bases and J 0 bases; bases outside gene matches: 6. The CDR3 spans 16 residues. In germline, CDR1 is SGHRS, CDR2 YFSETQ. The CDR3 nucleotides are TGCGCCAGCAGCAGGGGACAGCCGTCGAACACCGGGGAGCTGTTTTTT. Residues: CASSRGQPSNTGELFF.

This sequence joins TRBV29-1 and TRBJ2-1; 7 bases match TRBD1. The CDR3 sequence is 15 residues long. Germline V lookup: CDR1 SQVTM, CDR2 ANQGSEA. The V and J ends lost 3 bases and 3 bases, in that order; junction bases with no gene match: 8. In nucleotides, the CDR3 is TGCAGCGTTGAGGTCGCGACAGGGAACTACAATGAGCAGTTCTTC. Protein: CSVEVATGNYNEQFF.

This chain links TRBV19 with TRBJ2-1; 7 bases agree with TRBD2. The CDR3 consists of 16 residues. Germline CDR1 reads LNHDA; CDR2 reads SQIVND (reference sequence). Unmatched junction bases numbered 17, after V lost 4 bases and J lost 11 bases. In nucleotides, the CDR3 is TGTGCCAGTAGTACCACCGGGACTAACGGGGGAAAGAAGCAGTTCTTC. Translated: CASSTTGTNGGKKQFF.

This sequence joins TRBV15 and TRBJ1-5; D remains unclear. Per the germline V gene, CDR1 is LNHNV and CDR2 is YYDKDF (reference sequence). V was pared by 0 bases and J by 7 bases, with 7 bases between. This CDR3 comprises 13 residues. The CDR3 sequence: CATSRDIEQPQHF. CDR3 in DNA: TGTGCCACCAGCAGAGATATTGAGCAGCCCCAGCATTTT.

This clone was counted between two and nine times. At the DNA level, this CDR3 is encoded by other sequences in the same sample as well. J is TRBJ2-7 and V is TRBV6-5; 7 nucleotides agree with TRBD1. The CDR3 contains 13 residues. V lost 5 bases and J lost 3; bases outside the gene matches: 4. The germline gives CDR1 MNHEY, CDR2 SVGAGI. The CDR3 is CASSPGQSYEQYF. CDR3 nucleotide sequence: TGTGCCAGCAGTCCGGGACAGAGCTACGAGCAGTACTTC.

The chain employs TRBV5-1 and TRBJ2-7, with 8 bases matching TRBD1. The germline V gene has CDR1 SGHRS and CDR2 YFSETQ. The V segment lost 2 bases and the J segment 2 bases; nucleotides outside the gene matches: 9. The CDR3 loop spans 16 amino acids. The CDR3 sequence is CASSFNPGTGPYEQYF. CDR3 sequence (DNA): TGCGCCAGCAGCTTCAACCCCGGGACAGGTCCCTACGAGCAGTACTTC.

This clone was seen just once. The germline gene is not matched at one end of the junction; a read error may be the cause. This chain uses TRBV25-1 with TRBJ1-2, with TRBD1 as a possible D gene (6 bases). The CDR3 is 11 residues long. Germline V lookup: CDR1 MGHDK, CDR2 SYGVNS. CDR3 nucleotide sequence: TGTGCCAGCAGTTCAGGGGTCGGCTACCCCTTC. Translating it yields CASSSGVGYPF.

The chain combines TRBV4-1 with TRBJ1-2; 7 bases map to TRBD1. Germline-derived CDR1 and CDR2 are MGHRA and YSYEKL. The CDR3 covers 16 residues. V lost 1 base and J lost 0; bases outside the gene matches: 5. The CDR3, as DNA: TGCGCCAGCAGCCAAGGGACAGGCGCCGCTAACTATGGCTACACCTTC. Translated: CASSQGTGAANYGYTF.

The chain combines TRBV23-1 with TRBJ1-5; TRBD1 aligns across 7 bases. TRBV23-1 is reported as an ORF; its role is uncertain. This CDR3 contains 14 residues. V gave up 4 bases and J gave up 1 base; unmatched junction bases: 1. The CDR3 spells CASSPQGSNQPQHF. The CDR3 bases are TGCGCCAGCAGTCCACAGGGGAGCAATCAGCCCCAGCATTTT.

A word on this clone: Distinct nucleotide sequences in the sample also encode this CDR3. The chain employs TRBV7-9 and TRBJ1-4, with 10 bases identical to TRBD1. This CDR3 is built from 14 residues. The germline V gene has CDR1 SEHNR and CDR2 FQNEAQ (reference sequence). V lost 4 bases and J lost 8; bases outside the gene matches: 4. The CDR3 DNA is TGTGCCAGCAGCTCCTCGGGACAGGGGGAAAAACTGTTTTTT. As protein: CASSSSGQGEKLFF.

This clone was seen once. The V gene is TRBV7-2, the J gene TRBJ2-7, with D unresolved. Germline lookup yields CDR1 SGHTA and CDR2 FQGNSA. V dropped 1 base and J dropped 2 bases, with 9 bases sitting between them. The CDR3 contains 14 residues. This CDR3 is CASSLDVRPYEQYF. For the CDR3, the DNA is TGTGCCAGCAGCTTAGATGTGAGGCCCTACGAGCAGTACTTC.

The chain carries TRBV4-2 and TRBJ2-7; D perhaps matches TRBD1 (6 bases). This CDR3 comprises 16 residues. Trimming left V 0 bases short and J 0 bases short, with 12 bases between. Germline CDR1 and CDR2: LGHNA and YNFKEQ. CDR3 protein: CASSQEARGSSYEQYF. In DNA, the CDR3 is TGTGCCAGCAGCCAAGAGGCAAGGGGGAGCTCCTACGAGCAGTACTTC.

The chain couples TRBV6-6 to TRBJ1-3, with TRBD1 matching 9 bases. J gave up 2 bases and V 5 bases, and 1 base lay outside the gene matches. The CDR3 is 14 residues long. CDR1 is MNHNY and CDR2 is SVGAGI in the germline V gene (reference sequence). CDR3 DNA: TGTGCCAGCAGTCGGACAGGGGCTGGAAACACCATATATTTT. It specifies CASSRTGAGNTIYF.

The chain uses TRBV6-6 and TRBJ1-5; no clear D gene. CDR3 size: 16 residues. Trimming shortened V by 2 bases and J by 5 bases, and 16 bases separated the two germline ends. Germline CDR1 and CDR2: MNHNY and SVGAGI (reference sequence). The CDR3 DNA follows: TGTGCCAGCAGTTACGGGTCCCCAGGCCAACATCAGCCCCAGCATTTT. Protein product: CASSYGSPGQHQPQHF.

The rearrangement links TRBV4-2 to TRBJ2-7; D might be TRBD1 (6 bases). The CDR3 totals 15 residues. Germline-derived CDR1 and CDR2 are LGHNA and YNFKEQ. Trimming took off 6 bases at V and 6 bases at J, with 21 bases between the two ends. The CDR3 loop is CASRPRVGAFCEQYF. The CDR3 DNA reads TGTGCCAGCAGGCCCCGGGTGGGGGCCTTTTGCGAGCAGTACTTC.

This clone was detected only a few times. The chain links TRBV2 to TRBJ1-2; tentative D call: TRBD1 (5 bases). Trimming cost V 2 bases and J 8 bases, with 12 bases left between them. The CDR3 has 13 amino acids. Germline-derived CDR1 and CDR2 are SNHLY and FYNNEI. This CDR3 is CASSESTVGGYTF. As DNA, the CDR3 is TGTGCCAGCAGTGAATCGACAGTCGGAGGCTACACCTTC.

This clone occurred once. The chain employs TRBV7-8 and TRBJ2-2, with a possible D match to TRBD1 (6 bases). The CDR3 is made up of 16 amino acids. Germline-derived CDR1 and CDR2 are SGHVS and FQNEAQ. Deletions cut 3 bases from V and 2 bases from J, with 13 bases between. For the CDR3, the DNA is TGTGCCAGCAGCTTTAGCTACAGGGAAAACACCGGGGAGCTGTTTTTT. This translates into CASSFSYRENTGELFF.